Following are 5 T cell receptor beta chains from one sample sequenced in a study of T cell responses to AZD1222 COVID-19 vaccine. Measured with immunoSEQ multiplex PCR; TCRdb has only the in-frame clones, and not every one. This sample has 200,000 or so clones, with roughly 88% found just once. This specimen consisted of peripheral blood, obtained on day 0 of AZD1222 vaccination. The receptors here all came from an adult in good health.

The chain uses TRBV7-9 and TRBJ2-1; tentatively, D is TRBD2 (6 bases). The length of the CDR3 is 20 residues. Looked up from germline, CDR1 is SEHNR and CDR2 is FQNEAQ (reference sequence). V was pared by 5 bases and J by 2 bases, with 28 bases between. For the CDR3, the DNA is TGTGCCAGCAGCAAGAAACGAGTGGATCAGGGAGCGGGCCCCTACAATGAGCAGTTCTTC. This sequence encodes CASSKKRVDQGAGPYNEQFF.

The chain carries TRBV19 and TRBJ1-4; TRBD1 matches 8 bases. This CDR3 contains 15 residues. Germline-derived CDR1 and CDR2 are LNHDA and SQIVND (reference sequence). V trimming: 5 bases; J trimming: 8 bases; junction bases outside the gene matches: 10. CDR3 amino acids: CASSSAQGAEEKLFF. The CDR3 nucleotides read TGTGCCAGTAGTTCAGCTCAGGGGGCGGAGGAAAAACTGTTTTTT.

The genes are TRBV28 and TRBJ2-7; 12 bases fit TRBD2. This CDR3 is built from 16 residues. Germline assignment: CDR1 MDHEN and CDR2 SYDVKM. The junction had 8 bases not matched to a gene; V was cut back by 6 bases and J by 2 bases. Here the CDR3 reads CASSPRTSGAAYEQYF. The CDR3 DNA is TGTGCCAGCAGCCCAAGGACTAGCGGGGCCGCCTACGAGCAGTACTTC.

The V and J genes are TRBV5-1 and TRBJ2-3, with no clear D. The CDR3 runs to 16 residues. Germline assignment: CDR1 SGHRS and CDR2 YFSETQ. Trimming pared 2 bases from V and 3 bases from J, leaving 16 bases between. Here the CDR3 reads CASSLGRGRPTDTQYF. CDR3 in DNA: TGCGCCAGCAGCTTAGGTCGTGGACGGCCTACAGATACGCAGTATTTT.

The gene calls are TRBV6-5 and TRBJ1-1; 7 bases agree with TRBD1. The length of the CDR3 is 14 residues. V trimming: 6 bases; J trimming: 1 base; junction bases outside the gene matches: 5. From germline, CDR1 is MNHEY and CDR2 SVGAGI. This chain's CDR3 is CASRRGLKNTEAFF. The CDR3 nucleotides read TGTGCCAGCAGGAGGGGGCTCAAGAACACTGAAGCTTTCTTT.